Listed below are T cell receptor beta chains from one sample, sequenced in a study of T-cell memory formation after mild COVID-19. Each CDR3 protein is one row after TCRdb ran MiXCR on the 5' RACE reads. This repertoire shows hundreds of thousands of distinct CDR3 sequences, around 28% found once; its top ten account for approximately 13%. The sequenced sample consisted of PBMCs or a T cell subset sorted from them (not recorded which). These receptors were collected from an adult woman who had mild COVID-19 (a few samples of this study predate the infection). Cell type and time point are not known. The CDR3 runs from the conserved cysteine through the conserved F or W. Fields, in order: CDR3 protein, CDR3 DNA, D gene, V gene, J gene, clone size. The D gene is left open where the match is weak. Clone size is not always given. Where it is, it says once, few, many or a class for expanded clones.

CASSYSRTGFYEQYF	TGTGCCAGCAGTTACTCCCGGACAGGTTTCTACGAGCAGTACTTC	TRBD1	TRBV6-2/TRBV6-3	TRBJ2-7	few
CASSDPGVTQTQYF	TGCGCCAGCAGTGACCCGGGAGTCACTCAGACCCAGTACTTC	-	TRBV5-1	TRBJ2-5	-
CSARTGEGEKLFF	TGCAGCGCTAGGACAGGGGAAGGCGAAAAACTGTTTTTT	TRBD1	TRBV29-1	TRBJ1-4	-
CASLLTRGQGRLNTEAFF	TGTGCCAGCCTCTTGACACGGGGACAGGGACGGCTGAACACTGAAGCTTTCTTT	TRBD1	TRBV12-3/TRBV12-4	TRBJ1-1	-
CASSPGTTYEQYF	TGTGCCAGCAGCCCCGGGACAACCTACGAGCAGTACTTC	-	TRBV6-6	TRBJ2-7	many
CASSQGQGYGDTQYF	TGTGCCAGCAGCCAGGGACAGGGGTATGGAGATACGCAGTATTTT	TRBD1	TRBV5-8	TRBJ2-3	-
CASTTGGEETQYF	TGTGCCAGCACAACAGGGGGGGAAGAGACCCAGTACTTC	-	TRBV27	TRBJ2-5	-
CASSPLGGGLTSEQYF	TGCGCCAGCAGCCCCCTGGGCGGGGGCCTCACTTCCGAGCAGTACTTC	-	TRBV5-1	TRBJ2-7	-
CASSETGTGMVNYGYTF	TGTGCCAGCAGCGAAACCGGGACAGGGATGGTTAACTATGGCTACACCTTC	TRBD1	TRBV7-8	TRBJ1-2	few
CASSPGGAGSYEQYF	TGTGCCAGCAGCCCCGGCGGGGCAGGTTCCTACGAGCAGTACTTC	-	TRBV7-3	TRBJ2-7	-
CASIPGQGNYYEQYF	TGTGCCAGTATACCGGGACAGGGGAACTATTACGAGCAGTACTTC	TRBD1	TRBV19	TRBJ2-7	few
CATQGTEAFF	TGTGCCACACAGGGCACTGAAGCTTTCTTT	-	TRBV2	TRBJ1-1	-
CSVVLGTRGRSGNTIYF	TGCAGCGTTGTTCTGGGGACACGGGGCCGCTCTGGAAACACCATATATTTT	-	TRBV29-1	TRBJ1-3	many
CASSPGTSGIAYEQYF	TGCGCCAGCAGCCCGGGGACTAGCGGGATTGCCTACGAGCAGTACTTC	TRBD2	TRBV5-1	TRBJ2-7	-
CASSQEGDTVGGYTF	TGTGCCAGCAGCCAAGAGGGGGATACAGTGGGTGGCTACACCTTC	-	TRBV4-2	TRBJ1-2	few
CASSVSGKVDEQFF	TGTGCCAGCAGCGTTAGCGGGAAAGTCGATGAGCAGTTCTTC	TRBD2	TRBV9	TRBJ2-1	few
CASSFGQGGQETQYF	TGCGCCAGCAGCTTCGGACAGGGGGGGCAAGAGACCCAGTACTTC	TRBD1	TRBV5-1	TRBJ2-5	-
CASSSSWRGTDTQYF	TGCGCCAGCAGCTCCTCTTGGCGGGGCACAGATACGCAGTATTTT	-	TRBV5-1	TRBJ2-3	-
CASSSGTSGGYLAKNIQYF	TGTGCCAGCAGCTCCGGGACTAGCGGGGGGTACCTAGCCAAAAACATTCAGTACTTC	TRBD2	TRBV7-9	TRBJ2-4	-
CASSLGPEQYF	TGTGCCAGCAGTTTGGGCCCCGAGCAGTACTTC	-	TRBV12-3/TRBV12-4	TRBJ2-7	many
CAISDSGLAKNIQYF	TGTGCCATCAGTGACTCCGGGCTAGCCAAAAACATTCAGTACTTC	-	TRBV10-3	TRBJ2-4	-
CATSRGQGANQPQHF	TGTGCCACCAGCAGAGGGCAGGGGGCGAATCAGCCCCAGCATTTT	TRBD1	TRBV15	TRBJ1-5	-
CASSQGPRKAQTYEQYF	TGCGCCAGCAGCCAAGGACCCCGAAAGGCCCAGACCTACGAGCAGTACTTC	-	TRBV4-1	TRBJ2-7	-
CASSLEAIAGPLNTGELFF	TGCGCCAGCAGCTTGGAGGCGATAGCGGGGCCCTTGAACACCGGGGAGCTGTTTTTT	TRBD2	TRBV5-1	TRBJ2-2	-
CASSPGRAGKRGYTF	TGTGCCAGCAGTCCCGGCCGGGCAGGGAAAAGAGGCTACACCTTC	-	TRBV12-3/TRBV12-4	TRBJ1-2	-
CSARSLKGRTYNEQFF	TGCAGTGCTAGGAGTCTAAAGGGACGTACCTACAATGAGCAGTTCTTC	-	TRBV20-1	TRBJ2-1	few
CASSHHGTRSTDTQYF	TGTGCCAGCAGCCACCACGGGACTAGGAGCACAGATACGCAGTATTTT	TRBD2	TRBV3-1	TRBJ2-3	few
CSASDSGGQTGELFF	TGCAGTGCTAGTGATAGCGGGGGGCAGACCGGGGAGCTGTTTTTT	TRBD2	TRBV20-1	TRBJ2-2	few
CASSLGSAGGGIF	TGTGCCAGCAGCTTAGGGTCAGCGGGAGGGGGGATCTTC	TRBD2	TRBV7-2	TRBJ2-1	few
CATSDYRNYGYTF	TGTGCCACCAGTGATTATAGGAACTATGGCTACACCTTC	-	TRBV24-1	TRBJ1-2	-
CASSQSGGAFNTKNSPLHF	TGCGCCAGCAGCCAAAGTGGGGGGGCGTTCAATACCAAGAATTCACCCCTCCACTTT	-	TRBV4-3	TRBJ1-6	-
CASSQDGSSGNTIYF	TGTGCCAGCAGCCAAGACGGAAGCTCTGGAAACACCATATATTTT	-	TRBV3-1	TRBJ1-3	many
CASRSTSGYNEQFF	TGTGCCAGCAGGTCGACTAGCGGGTACAATGAGCAGTTCTTC	TRBD2	TRBV12-3/TRBV12-4	TRBJ2-1	-
CASSQSTGAKETQYF	TGCGCCAGCAGTCAATCAACCGGGGCGAAAGAGACCCAGTACTTC	-	TRBV23-1	TRBJ2-5	few
CASSTTGGSSKNIQYF	TGTGCCAGCAGCACCACAGGGGGCTCTTCCAAAAACATTCAGTACTTC	TRBD1	TRBV12-3/TRBV12-4	TRBJ2-4	-
CASKVSGANYGYTF	TGTGCCAGCAAGGTGTCAGGCGCTAACTATGGCTACACCTTC	-	TRBV12-3/TRBV12-4	TRBJ1-2	few
CSASFQPGGSYEQYF	TGCAGTGCTAGCTTTCAACCGGGGGGCTCCTACGAGCAGTACTTC	TRBD2	TRBV20-1	TRBJ2-7	few
CATSRDGTGKDF	TGTGCCACCAGCAGAGATGGGACAGGGAAGGACTTC	TRBD1	TRBV15	TRBJ2-7	-
CASSWDGQYF	TGTGCCAGCAGTTGGGACGGGCAGTACTTC	-	TRBV6-5	TRBJ2-7	-
CASSSATGLQETQYF	TGTGCCAGCAGCTCCGCGACAGGACTCCAAGAGACCCAGTACTTC	-	TRBV7-2	TRBJ2-5	-
CASSLGGGLKNIQYF	TGTGCCAGCAGCTTAGGCGGGGGCCTGAAAAACATTCAGTACTTC	-	TRBV7-2	TRBJ2-4	-
CASSQEDIYNEQFF	TGTGCCAGCAGCCAAGAAGACATATACAATGAGCAGTTCTTC	-	TRBV14	TRBJ2-1	-
CASSTPRDSHEKLFF	TGTGCCAGCAGCACCCCACGGGACAGCCATGAAAAACTGTTTTTT	TRBD1	TRBV5-5	TRBJ1-4	few
CASSRGLGTEAFF	TGTGCCAGCAGTCGCGGACTCGGGACTGAAGCTTTCTTT	-	TRBV12-3/TRBV12-4	TRBJ1-1	-
CASSQVAGAYYEQYF	TGCGCCAGCAGCCAGGTAGCGGGAGCCTATTACGAGCAGTACTTC	TRBD2	TRBV4-1	TRBJ2-7	-
CASQRQGDTGELFF	TGTGCCAGCCAAAGACAGGGGGACACCGGGGAGCTGTTTTTT	TRBD1	TRBV7-9	TRBJ2-2	few
CAVQGRWSNQPQHF	TGTGCCGTACAGGGAAGGTGGAGCAATCAGCCCCAGCATTTT	-	TRBV24-1	TRBJ1-5	-
CASSRRAGTSYNEQFF	TGTGCCAGCAGCCGAAGGGCGGGGACTAGCTACAATGAGCAGTTCTTC	TRBD2	TRBV7-9	TRBJ2-1	-
CASSFGSPNEKLFF	TGCGCCAGCAGCTTTGGCTCGCCGAATGAAAAACTGTTTTTT	-	TRBV5-1	TRBJ1-4	-
CASSFWRQGIEKLFF	TGTGCCAGCAGCTTTTGGCGACAGGGAATTGAAAAACTGTTTTTT	TRBD1	TRBV7-9	TRBJ1-4	few
CASSKDQDTEAFF	TGTGCCAGCAGCAAAGATCAGGATACTGAAGCTTTCTTT	-	TRBV5-6	TRBJ1-1	-
CASSQGWNGTQTEAFF	TGTGCCAGCAGCCAAGGATGGAACGGGACTCAGACTGAAGCTTTCTTT	-	TRBV4-2	TRBJ1-1	-
CASSFDRIYYGYTF	TGCGCCAGCAGCTTCGACAGGATTTACTATGGCTACACCTTC	-	TRBV5-1	TRBJ1-2	few
CASSGWAGLAGNEQFF	TGTGCCAGCAGTGGTTGGGCGGGACTAGCCGGCAATGAGCAGTTCTTC	TRBD2	TRBV6-1	TRBJ2-1	once
CASSALGQGNTEAFF	TGTGCCAGCTCAGCCCTCGGACAGGGGAACACTGAAGCTTTCTTT	TRBD1	TRBV18	TRBJ1-1	-